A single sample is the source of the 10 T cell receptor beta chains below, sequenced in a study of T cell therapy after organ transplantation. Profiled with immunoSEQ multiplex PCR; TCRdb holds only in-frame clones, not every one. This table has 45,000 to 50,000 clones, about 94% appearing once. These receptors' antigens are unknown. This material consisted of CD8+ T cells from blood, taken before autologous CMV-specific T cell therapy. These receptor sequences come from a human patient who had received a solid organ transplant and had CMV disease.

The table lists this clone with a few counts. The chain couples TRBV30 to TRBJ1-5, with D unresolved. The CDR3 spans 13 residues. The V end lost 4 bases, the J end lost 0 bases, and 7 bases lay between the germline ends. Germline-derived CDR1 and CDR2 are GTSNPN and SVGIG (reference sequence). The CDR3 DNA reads TGTGCCTGGACGACGGGTAGCAATCAGCCCCAGCATTTT. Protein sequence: CAWTTGSNQPQHF.

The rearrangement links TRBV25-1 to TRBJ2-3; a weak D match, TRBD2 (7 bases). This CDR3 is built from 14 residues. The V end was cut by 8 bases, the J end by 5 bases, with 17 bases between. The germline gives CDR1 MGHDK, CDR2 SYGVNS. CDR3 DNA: TGTGCCAGCCTAGGGGGGGAGGTCGTAGATACGCAGTATTTT. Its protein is CASLGGEVVDTQYF.

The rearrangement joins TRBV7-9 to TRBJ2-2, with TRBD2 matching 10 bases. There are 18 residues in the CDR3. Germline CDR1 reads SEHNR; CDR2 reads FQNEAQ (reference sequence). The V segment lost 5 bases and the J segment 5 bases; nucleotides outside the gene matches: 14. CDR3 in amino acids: CASSTFDSGRARTGELFF. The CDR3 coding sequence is TGTGCCAGCAGCACCTTTGACAGCGGGAGGGCCCGGACCGGGGAGCTGTTTTTT.

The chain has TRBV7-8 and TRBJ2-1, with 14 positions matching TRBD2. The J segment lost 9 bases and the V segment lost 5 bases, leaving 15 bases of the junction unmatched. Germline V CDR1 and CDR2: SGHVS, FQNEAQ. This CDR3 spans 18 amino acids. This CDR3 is CASSMGLAGAGRYGEQFF. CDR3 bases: TGTGCCAGCAGCATGGGACTAGCGGGAGCAGGAAGGTATGGTGAGCAGTTCTTC.

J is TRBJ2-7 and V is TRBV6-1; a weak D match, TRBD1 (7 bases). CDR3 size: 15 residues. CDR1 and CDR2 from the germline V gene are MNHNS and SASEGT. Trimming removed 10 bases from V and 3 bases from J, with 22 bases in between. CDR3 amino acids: CATPSPTGRSYEQYF. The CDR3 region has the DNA TGTGCCACCCCCTCGCCGACAGGGAGGAGCTACGAGCAGTACTTC.

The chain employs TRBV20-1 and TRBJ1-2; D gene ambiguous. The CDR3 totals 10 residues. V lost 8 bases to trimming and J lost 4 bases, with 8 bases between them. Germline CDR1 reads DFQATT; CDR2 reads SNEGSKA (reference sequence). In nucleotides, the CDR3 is TGCAGTTCCGAGTCCTATGGCTACACCTTC. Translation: CSSESYGYTF.

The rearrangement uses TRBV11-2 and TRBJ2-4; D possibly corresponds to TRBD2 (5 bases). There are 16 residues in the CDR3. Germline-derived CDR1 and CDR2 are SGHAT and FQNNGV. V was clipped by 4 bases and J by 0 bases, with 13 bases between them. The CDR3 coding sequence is TGTGCCAGCAGCTCCCCCCTTGGACTAGCCAAAAACATTCAGTACTTC. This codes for CASSSPLGLAKNIQYF.

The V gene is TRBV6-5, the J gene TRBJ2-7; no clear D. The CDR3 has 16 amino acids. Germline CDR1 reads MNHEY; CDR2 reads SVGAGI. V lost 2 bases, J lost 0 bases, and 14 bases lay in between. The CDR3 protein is CASSYSLGYLSYEQYF. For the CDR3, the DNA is TGTGCCAGCAGTTACAGCCTAGGATACCTCTCCTACGAGCAGTACTTC.

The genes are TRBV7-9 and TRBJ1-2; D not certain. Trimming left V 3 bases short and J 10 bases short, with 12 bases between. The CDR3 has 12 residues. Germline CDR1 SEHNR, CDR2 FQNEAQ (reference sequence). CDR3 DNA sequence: TGTGCCAGCAGCTTGCCTCAGAGAGACTACACCTTC. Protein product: CASSLPQRDYTF. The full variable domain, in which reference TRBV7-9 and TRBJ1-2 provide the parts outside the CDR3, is DTGVSQNPRHKITKRGQNVTFRCDPISEHNRLYWYRQTLGQGPEFLTYFQNEAQLEKSRLLSDRFSAERPKGSFSTLEIQRTEQGDSAMYLCASSLPQRDYTFGSGTRLTVV.

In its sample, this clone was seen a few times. The CDR3 is CASSDTQNTEAFF. The CDR3 coding sequence is TGTGCCAGCAGTGACACACAGAACACTGAAGCTTTCTTT. This chain connects TRBV6-5 to TRBJ1-1; no firm D call. This CDR3 has 13 residues. Germline CDR1 and CDR2: MNHEY and SVGAGI. Trimming removed 5 bases at V and 1 base at J, with 8 bases between.